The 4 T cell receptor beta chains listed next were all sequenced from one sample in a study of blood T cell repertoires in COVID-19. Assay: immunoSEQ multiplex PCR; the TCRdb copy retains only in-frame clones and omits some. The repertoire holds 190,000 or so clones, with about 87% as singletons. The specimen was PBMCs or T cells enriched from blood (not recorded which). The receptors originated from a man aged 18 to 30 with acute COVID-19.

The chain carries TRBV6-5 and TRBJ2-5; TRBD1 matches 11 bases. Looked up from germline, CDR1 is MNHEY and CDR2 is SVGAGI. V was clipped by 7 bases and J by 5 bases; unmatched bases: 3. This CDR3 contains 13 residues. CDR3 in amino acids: CASNRTGGETQYF. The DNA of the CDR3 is TGTGCCAGCAACCGGACAGGGGGCGAGACCCAGTACTTC.

As DNA, the CDR3 is TGTGCCAGCAGCCCCCGGGAGATAGCCACAGATACGCAGTATTTT. Protein: CASSPREIATDTQYF. The chain is built from TRBV6-2 or TRBV6-3 and TRBJ2-3; D perhaps matches TRBD2 (6 bases). Trimming removed 6 bases at V and 2 bases at J, with 15 bases between. Germline assignment: CDR1 MNHEY and CDR2 SVGEGT. The CDR3 has 15 amino acids.

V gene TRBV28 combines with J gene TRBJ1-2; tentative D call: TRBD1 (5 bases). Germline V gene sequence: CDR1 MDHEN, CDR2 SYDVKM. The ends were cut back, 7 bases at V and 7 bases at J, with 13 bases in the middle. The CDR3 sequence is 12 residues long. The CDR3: CASNRQGFGYTF. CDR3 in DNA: TGTGCCAGCAATAGGCAGGGCTTTGGCTACACCTTC.

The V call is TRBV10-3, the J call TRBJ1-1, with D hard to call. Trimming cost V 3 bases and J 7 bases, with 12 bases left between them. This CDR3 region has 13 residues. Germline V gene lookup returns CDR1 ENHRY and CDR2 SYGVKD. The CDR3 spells CAISDRGPSEAFF. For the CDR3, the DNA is TGTGCCATCAGTGACCGGGGTCCGAGTGAAGCTTTCTTT.